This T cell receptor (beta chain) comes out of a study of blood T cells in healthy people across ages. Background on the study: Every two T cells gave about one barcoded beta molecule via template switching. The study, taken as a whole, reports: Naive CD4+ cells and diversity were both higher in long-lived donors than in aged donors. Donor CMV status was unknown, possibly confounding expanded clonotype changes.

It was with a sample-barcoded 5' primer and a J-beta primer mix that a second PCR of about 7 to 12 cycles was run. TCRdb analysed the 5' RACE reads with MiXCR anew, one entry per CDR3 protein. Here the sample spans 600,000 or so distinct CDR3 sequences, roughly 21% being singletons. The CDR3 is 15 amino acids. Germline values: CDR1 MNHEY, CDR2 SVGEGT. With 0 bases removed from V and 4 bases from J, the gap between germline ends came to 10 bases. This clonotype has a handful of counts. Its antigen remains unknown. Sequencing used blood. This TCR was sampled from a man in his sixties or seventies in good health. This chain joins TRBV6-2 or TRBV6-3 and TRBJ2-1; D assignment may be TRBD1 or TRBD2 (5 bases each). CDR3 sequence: CASSYSRGVYNEQFF. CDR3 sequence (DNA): TGTGCCAGCAGTTACTCGAGGGGTGTATACAATGAGCAGTTCTTC.